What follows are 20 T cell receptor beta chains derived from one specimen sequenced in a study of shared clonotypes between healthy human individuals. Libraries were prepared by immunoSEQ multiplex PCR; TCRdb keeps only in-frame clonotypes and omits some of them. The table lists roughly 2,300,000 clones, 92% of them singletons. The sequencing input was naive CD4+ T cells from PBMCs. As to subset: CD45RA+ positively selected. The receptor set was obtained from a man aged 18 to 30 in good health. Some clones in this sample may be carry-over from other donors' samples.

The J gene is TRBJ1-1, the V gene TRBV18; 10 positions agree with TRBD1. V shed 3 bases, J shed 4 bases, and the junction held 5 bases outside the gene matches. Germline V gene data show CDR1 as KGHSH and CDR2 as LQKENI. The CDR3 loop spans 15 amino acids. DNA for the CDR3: TGTGCCAGCTCACCTCGAGGACAGGGGGGCACTGAAGCTTTCTTT. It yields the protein CASSPRGQGGTEAFF.

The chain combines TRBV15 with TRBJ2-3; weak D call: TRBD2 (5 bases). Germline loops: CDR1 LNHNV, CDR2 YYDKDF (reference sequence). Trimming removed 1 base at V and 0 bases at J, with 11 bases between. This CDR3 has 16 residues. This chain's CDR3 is CATSRGESTSTDTQYF. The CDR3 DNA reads TGTGCCACCAGCAGAGGGGAGAGTACTAGCACAGATACGCAGTATTTT.

This CDR3 is CASSPKGTSCYEQYF. The CDR3 DNA reads as TGTGCCAGCAGCCCTAAGGGGACTAGTTGCTACGAGCAGTACTTC. The chain carries TRBV21-1 and TRBJ2-7; TRBD2 is taken as the D call from the table, unchecked against the DNA. TRBV21-1 is a recognized pseudogene. The CDR3 sequence is 15 residues long.

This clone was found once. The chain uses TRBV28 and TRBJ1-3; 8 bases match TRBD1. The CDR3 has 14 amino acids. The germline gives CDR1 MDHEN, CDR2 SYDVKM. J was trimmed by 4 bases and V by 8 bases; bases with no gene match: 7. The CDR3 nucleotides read TGTGCCAGCGGCCGGGACAGGAAAGGAAACACCATATATTTT. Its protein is CASGRDRKGNTIYF.

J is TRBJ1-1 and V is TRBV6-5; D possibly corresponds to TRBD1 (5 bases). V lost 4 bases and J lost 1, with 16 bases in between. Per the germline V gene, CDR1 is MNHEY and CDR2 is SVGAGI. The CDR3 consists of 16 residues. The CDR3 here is CASSSYGDPKNTEAFF. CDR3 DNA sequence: TGTGCCAGCAGTTCCTATGGGGACCCAAAGAACACTGAAGCTTTCTTT.

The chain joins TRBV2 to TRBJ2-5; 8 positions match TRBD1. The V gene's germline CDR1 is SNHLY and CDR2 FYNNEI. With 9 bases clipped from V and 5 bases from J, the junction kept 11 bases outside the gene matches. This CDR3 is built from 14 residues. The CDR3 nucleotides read TGTGCCAGTCTTGCCGGGACAGGCAGGGAGACCCAGTACTTC. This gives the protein CASLAGTGRETQYF.

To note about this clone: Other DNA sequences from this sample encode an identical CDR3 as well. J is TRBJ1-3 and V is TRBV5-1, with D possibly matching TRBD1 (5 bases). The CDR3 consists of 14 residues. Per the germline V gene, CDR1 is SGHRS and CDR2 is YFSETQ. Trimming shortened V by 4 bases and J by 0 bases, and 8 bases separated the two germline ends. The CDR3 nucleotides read TGCGCCAGCAGCCTCGGGACCTCTGGAAACACCATATATTTT. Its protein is CASSLGTSGNTIYF.

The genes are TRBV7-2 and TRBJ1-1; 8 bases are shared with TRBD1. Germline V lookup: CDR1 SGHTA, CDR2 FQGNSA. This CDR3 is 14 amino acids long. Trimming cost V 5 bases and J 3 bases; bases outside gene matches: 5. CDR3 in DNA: TGTGCCAGCAGCCCGAGACAGGGGCACACTGAAGCTTTCTTT. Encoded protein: CASSPRQGHTEAFF. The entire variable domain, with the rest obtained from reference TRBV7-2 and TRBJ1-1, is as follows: GAGVSQSPSNKVTEKGKDVELRCDPISGHTALYWYRQSLGQGLEFLIYFQGNSAPDKSGLPSDRFSAERTGGSVSTLTIQRTQQEDSAVYLCASSPRQGHTEAFFGQGTRLTVV.

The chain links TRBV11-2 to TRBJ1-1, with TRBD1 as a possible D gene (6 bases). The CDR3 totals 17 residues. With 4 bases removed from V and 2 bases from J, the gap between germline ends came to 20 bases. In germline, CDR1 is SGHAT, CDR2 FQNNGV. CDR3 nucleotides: TGTGCCAGCAGCTCGGCCAAGGACAGCCTACTAAACACTGAAGCTTTCTTT. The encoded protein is CASSSAKDSLLNTEAFF.

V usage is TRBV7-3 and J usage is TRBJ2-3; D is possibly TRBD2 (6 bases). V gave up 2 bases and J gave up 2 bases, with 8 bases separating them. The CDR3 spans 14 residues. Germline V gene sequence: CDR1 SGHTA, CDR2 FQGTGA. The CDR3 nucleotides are TGTGCCAGCAGCTTAGCGGGAACCACAGATACGCAGTATTTT. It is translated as CASSLAGTTDTQYF.

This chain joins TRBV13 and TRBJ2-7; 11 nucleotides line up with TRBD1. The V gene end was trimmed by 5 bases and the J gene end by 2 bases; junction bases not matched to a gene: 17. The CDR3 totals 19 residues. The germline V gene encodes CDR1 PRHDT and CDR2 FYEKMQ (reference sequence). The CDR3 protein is CASSRRTGGVAGAPYEQYF. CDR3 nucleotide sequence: TGTGCCAGCAGCCGGAGGACAGGGGGCGTAGCGGGAGCCCCCTACGAGCAGTACTTC.

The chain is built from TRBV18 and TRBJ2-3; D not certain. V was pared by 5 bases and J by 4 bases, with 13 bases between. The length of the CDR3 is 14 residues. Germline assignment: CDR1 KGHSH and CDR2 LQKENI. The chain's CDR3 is CASSYRASPDTQYF. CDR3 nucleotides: TGTGCCAGCTCATATCGGGCCTCCCCAGATACGCAGTATTTT.

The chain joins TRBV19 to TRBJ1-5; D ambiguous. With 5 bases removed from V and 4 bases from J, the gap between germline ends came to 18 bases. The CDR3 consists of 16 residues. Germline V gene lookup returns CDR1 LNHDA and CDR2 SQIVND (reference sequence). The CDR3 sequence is CASSSPEGGRNQPQHF. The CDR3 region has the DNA TGTGCCAGTAGTTCCCCCGAGGGTGGGAGGAATCAGCCCCAGCATTTT.

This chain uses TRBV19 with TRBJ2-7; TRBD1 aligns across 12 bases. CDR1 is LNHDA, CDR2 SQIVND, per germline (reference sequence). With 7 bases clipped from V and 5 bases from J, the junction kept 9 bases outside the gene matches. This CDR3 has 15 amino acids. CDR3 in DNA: TGTGCCAGTAAGGGACAGGGGGCTGCCCTCGACGAGCAGTACTTC. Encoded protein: CASKGQGAALDEQYF.

DNA of the CDR3: TGTGCCAGCAGTGCTAGAGCCTTGGCTAGCATCCCCTACAATGAGCAGTTCTTC. This encodes CASSARALASIPYNEQFF. The chain is built from TRBV9 and TRBJ2-1; maybe TRBD2 (5 bases). The germline V gene encodes CDR1 SGDLS and CDR2 YYNGEE. CDR3 length: 18 residues. Trimming left V 5 bases short and J 2 bases short, with 23 bases between.

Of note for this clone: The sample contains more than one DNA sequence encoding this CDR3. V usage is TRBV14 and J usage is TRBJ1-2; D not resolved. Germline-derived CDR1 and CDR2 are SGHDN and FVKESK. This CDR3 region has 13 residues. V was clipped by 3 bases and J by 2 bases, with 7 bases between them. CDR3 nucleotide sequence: TGTGCCAGCAGCCAGGGTACAAACTATGGCTACACCTTC. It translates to CASSQGTNYGYTF.

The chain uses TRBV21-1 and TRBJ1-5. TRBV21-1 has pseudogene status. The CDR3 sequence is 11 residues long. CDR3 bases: TGTGCCAGCAGCGAGGGTCAGCCCCAGCATTTT. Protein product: CASSEGQPQHF.

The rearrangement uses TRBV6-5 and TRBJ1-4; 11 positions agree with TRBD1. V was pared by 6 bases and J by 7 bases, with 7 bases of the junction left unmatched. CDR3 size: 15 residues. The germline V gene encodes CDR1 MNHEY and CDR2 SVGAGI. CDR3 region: CASSWTGGVLEKLFF. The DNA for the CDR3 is TGTGCCAGCAGCTGGACAGGGGGCGTTCTTGAAAAACTGTTTTTT.

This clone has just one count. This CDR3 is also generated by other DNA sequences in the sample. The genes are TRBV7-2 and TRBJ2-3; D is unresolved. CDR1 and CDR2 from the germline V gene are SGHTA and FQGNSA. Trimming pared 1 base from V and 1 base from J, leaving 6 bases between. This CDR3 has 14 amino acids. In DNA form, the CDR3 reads TGTGCCAGCAGCTTAGGACTCGGCACAGATACGCAGTATTTT. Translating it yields CASSLGLGTDTQYF. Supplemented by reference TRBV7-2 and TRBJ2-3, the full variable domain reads GAGVSQSPSNKVTEKGKDVELRCDPISGHTALYWYRQSLGQGLEFLIYFQGNSAPDKSGLPSDRFSAERTGGSVSTLTIQRTQQEDSAVYLCASSLGLGTDTQYFGPGTRLTVL.

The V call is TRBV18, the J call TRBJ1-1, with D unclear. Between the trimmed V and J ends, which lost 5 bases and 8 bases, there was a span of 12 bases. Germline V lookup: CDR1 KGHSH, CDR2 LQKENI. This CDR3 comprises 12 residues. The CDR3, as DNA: TGTGCCAGCTCAGAACCTATTACGGAAGCTTTCTTT. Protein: CASSEPITEAFF.